The 32 T cell receptor beta chains in this list originate from one sample, sequenced in a study of T cell responses to AZD1222 COVID-19 vaccine. The protocol was immunoSEQ multiplex PCR, while the TCRdb copy is restricted to in-frame clones and leaves out a portion. The repertoire has approximately 110,000 clones, around 90% of them found once; the top ten carry 1% to 1.5%. This specimen consisted of peripheral blood, obtained on day 0 of AZD1222 vaccination. These receptors all stem from an adult in good health.

CDR3 loop: CASRGLAEAFF. CDR3 nucleotide sequence: TGTGCCAGCAGGGGGCTCGCTGAAGCTTTCTTT. The genes are TRBV30 and TRBJ1-1; 8 nucleotides agree with TRBD1. Trimming at V came to 8 bases and at J to 6 bases, leaving 5 bases not matched to a gene. Per the germline V gene, CDR1 is GTSNPN and CDR2 is SVGIG (reference sequence). The CDR3 runs 11 residues.

This clone has just one count. This chain connects TRBV2 to TRBJ1-2, with a possible D match to TRBD1 (6 bases). This CDR3 is built from 14 residues. CDR1 and CDR2 (germline): SNHLY, FYNNEI. V lost 3 bases and J lost 1, with 9 bases in between. The CDR3 DNA follows: TGTGCCAGCAGTGAGAGGGACAATAACTATGGCTACACCTTC. This codes for CASSERDNNYGYTF.

V usage is TRBV6-2 or TRBV6-3 and J usage is TRBJ2-1; the match to TRBD1 covers 7 bases. V lost 6 bases and J lost 8; bases outside the gene matches: 13. Germline CDR1 and CDR2: MNHEY and SVGEGT. The CDR3 loop spans 15 amino acids. The DNA for the CDR3 is TGTGCCAGCAGCCCACATACCGACAGGGTGGATGAGCAGTTCTTC. This gives the protein CASSPHTDRVDEQFF.

This clone was seen just once. The V gene is TRBV6-5, the J gene TRBJ2-3; a weak D match, TRBD1 (6 bases). CDR1 is MNHEY and CDR2 is SVGAGI in the germline V gene. CDR3 size: 15 residues. The V end lost 5 bases, the J end lost 2 bases, and 14 bases lay between the germline ends. CDR3 amino acids: CASSNDRLDTDTQYF. Here the CDR3 DNA reads TGTGCCAGCAGTAATGACAGGCTCGACACAGATACGCAGTATTTT.

The rearrangement links TRBV5-1 to TRBJ1-4; D possibly corresponds to TRBD1 (6 bases). V was clipped by 6 bases and J by 3 bases, with 15 bases between them. The V gene's germline CDR1 is SGHRS and CDR2 YFSETQ. CDR3 length: 15 residues. For the CDR3, the DNA is TGCGCCAGCACCCCCGCCGGGACATCTAATGAAAAACTGTTTTTT. This translates into CASTPAGTSNEKLFF. Variable domain in full (rest from reference TRBV5-1 and TRBJ1-4): KAGVTQTPRYLIKTRGQQVTLSCSPISGHRSVSWYQQTPGQGLQFLFEYFSETQRNKGNFPGRFSGRQFSNSRSEMNVSTLELGDSALYLCASTPAGTSNEKLFFGSGTQLSVL.

V and J are TRBV4-2 and TRBJ2-1; 11 bases are a match to TRBD2. The trim removed 0 bases at V and 5 bases at J, leaving 6 bases unmatched. This CDR3 has 17 amino acids. The V gene's germline CDR1 is LGHNA and CDR2 YNFKEQ. In nucleotides, the CDR3 is TGTGCCAGCAGCCAAGATGTAGCGGGAGGGATCAACAATGAGCAGTTCTTC. Residues: CASSQDVAGGINNEQFF.

This chain uses TRBV6-1 with TRBJ1-1; 7 nucleotides agree with TRBD1. V lost 2 bases and J lost 9; bases outside the gene matches: 3. This CDR3 spans 12 amino acids. Germline V gene data show CDR1 as MNHNS and CDR2 as SASEGT. The CDR3 sequence is CASSEIGGQAFF. In nucleotides, the CDR3 is TGTGCCAGCAGTGAAATAGGGGGCCAAGCTTTCTTT.

The chain uses TRBV7-8 and TRBJ1-3; D might be TRBD1 (5 bases). Trimming removed 5 bases at V and 0 bases at J, with 14 bases between. CDR3 length: 16 amino acids. The germline V gene encodes CDR1 SGHVS and CDR2 FQNEAQ. The CDR3 DNA sequence: TGTGCCAGCAGCCAGCGCGGGGGGGGCTCTGGAAACACCATATATTTT. Its translation is CASSQRGGGSGNTIYF.

The J gene is TRBJ2-4, the V gene TRBV6-2 or TRBV6-3; D ambiguous. Looked up from germline, CDR1 is MNHEY and CDR2 is SVGEGT. Trimming removed 6 bases from V and 0 bases from J, with 12 bases in between. The CDR3 runs to 15 residues. As DNA, the CDR3 is TGTGCCAGCAGCCCCTGGCCCGAAGCCAAAAACATTCAGTACTTC. As protein: CASSPWPEAKNIQYF.

The V gene is TRBV7-2, the J gene TRBJ2-5, with 9 positions matching TRBD2. Germline assignment: CDR1 SGHTA and CDR2 FQGNSA. CDR3 length: 16 residues. Trimming cost V 5 bases and J 1 base; bases outside gene matches: 8. The chain's CDR3 is CASSTQRGAGQETQYF. In DNA, the CDR3 is TGTGCCAGCAGCACCCAGCGGGGGGCAGGCCAAGAGACCCAGTACTTC. Full variable domain (rest looked up from reference TRBV7-2 and TRBJ2-5): GAGVSQSPSNKVTEKGKDVELRCDPISGHTALYWYRQSLGQGLEFLIYFQGNSAPDKSGLPSDRFSAERTGGSVSTLTIQRTQQEDSAVYLCASSTQRGAGQETQYFGPGTRLLVL.

V is TRBV27 and J is TRBJ1-5, with no clear D. Trimming stripped 0 bases from V and 5 bases from J, with 5 bases between. This CDR3 is built from 13 residues. CDR1 is MNHEY and CDR2 is SMNVEV in the germline V gene (reference sequence). Here the CDR3 reads CASSLSIYQPQHF. The CDR3 coding sequence is TGTGCCAGCAGTTTATCGATCTATCAGCCCCAGCATTTT.

This chain uses TRBV7-2 with TRBJ1-5; D possibly corresponds to TRBD1 (5 bases). Germline CDR1 reads SGHTA; CDR2 reads FQGNSA. CDR3 length: 13 residues. Trimming removed 2 bases at V and 7 bases at J, with 9 bases between. CDR3 loop: CASSLLGGQPQHF. DNA for the CDR3: TGTGCCAGCAGCTTACTCGGGGGACAGCCCCAGCATTTT.

The chain uses TRBV11-1 and TRBJ2-7; D gene ambiguous. Germline CDR1 SGHAT, CDR2 FQDESV (reference sequence). This CDR3 contains 15 residues. Trimming pared 3 bases from V and 5 bases from J, leaving 17 bases between. DNA for the CDR3: TGTGCCAGCAGCTTGACCCCGGGCTTATTCGACGAGCAGTACTTC. This translates into CASSLTPGLFDEQYF.

The chain recombines TRBV6-6 with TRBJ1-4; 9 bases are shared with TRBD1. Trimming at V came to 2 bases and at J to 5 bases, leaving 6 bases not matched to a gene. The CDR3 length is 16 residues. Germline values: CDR1 MNHNY, CDR2 SVGAGI (reference sequence). The CDR3 sequence: CASSYTTGTGNEKLFF. CDR3 nucleotide sequence: TGTGCCAGCAGTTACACCACCGGGACAGGGAATGAAAAACTGTTTTTT.

The rearrangement links TRBV7-3 to TRBJ1-6; tentative D call: TRBD1 (5 bases). CDR3 size: 16 residues. Trimming removed 0 bases at V and 9 bases at J, with 15 bases between. Germline CDR1 SGHTA, CDR2 FQGTGA. CDR3 amino acids: CASSLTREGLGSPLHF. The CDR3 coding sequence is TGTGCCAGCAGCTTAACGAGGGAGGGGCTAGGTTCACCCCTCCACTTT.

The rearrangement joins TRBV19 to TRBJ1-2; 8 bases align to TRBD1. This CDR3 contains 13 residues. Per the germline V gene, CDR1 is LNHDA and CDR2 is SQIVND (reference sequence). J was trimmed by 7 bases and V by 7 bases; bases with no gene match: 8. The CDR3 sequence is CASNPQGASGYTF. CDR3 bases: TGTGCCAGTAACCCTCAGGGGGCGTCTGGCTACACCTTC.

J is TRBJ1-2 and V is TRBV7-2; D ambiguous. CDR3 length equals 13 residues. Trimming removed 1 base from V and 6 bases from J, with 9 bases in between. The germline gives CDR1 SGHTA, CDR2 FQGNSA. CDR3 in DNA: TGTGCCAGCAGCTTAGAAGTTGGGGATGGCTACACCTTC. This encodes CASSLEVGDGYTF.

The chain carries TRBV10-3 and TRBJ1-5; unclear D gene. This CDR3 spans 12 amino acids. Trimming took 3 bases from V and 4 from J, leaving 4 bases between them. CDR1 is ENHRY and CDR2 is SYGVKD in the germline V gene. In DNA form, the CDR3 reads TGTGCCATCAGTGAAGGGAATCAGCCCCAGCATTTT. It specifies CAISEGNQPQHF.

The chain employs TRBV3-1 (or the pseudogene TRBV3-2) and TRBJ1-2; D uncertain. Looked up from germline, CDR1 is LGHDT and CDR2 is YNNKEL (reference sequence). Trimming removed 1 base from V and 5 bases from J, with 8 bases in between. The CDR3 length is 13 residues. The CDR3 region is CASSQVEGYGYTF. The CDR3 DNA reads TGTGCCAGCAGCCAAGTGGAGGGTTATGGCTACACCTTC.

The V and J genes are TRBV7-8 and TRBJ1-2; possibly TRBD1 for D (5 bases). There are 14 residues in the CDR3. Germline CDR1 is SGHVS and CDR2 is FQNEAQ. Trimming left V 0 bases short and J 2 bases short, with 7 bases between. CDR3 protein: CASSLADRNYGYTF. For the CDR3, the DNA is TGTGCCAGCAGCTTAGCAGACAGAAACTATGGCTACACCTTC.

The count of this clone is one. V gene TRBV14 combines with J gene TRBJ1-3, with D possibly matching TRBD1 (5 bases). This CDR3 has 15 residues. Trimming cost V 8 bases and J 0 bases, with 14 bases left between them. Per the germline V gene, CDR1 is SGHDN and CDR2 is FVKESK. The DNA for the CDR3 is TGTGCCAGCTCCCGAGGGGACCCCTCTGGAAACACCATATATTTT. It encodes CASSRGDPSGNTIYF. Combining the CDR3 with reference TRBV14 and TRBJ1-3 gives the whole variable domain EAGVTQFPSHSVIEKGQTVTLRCDPISGHDNLYWYRRVMGKEIKFLLHFVKESKQDESGMPNNRFLAERTGGTYSTLKVQPAELEDSGVYFCASSRGDPSGNTIYFGEGSWLTVV.

This chain links TRBV25-1 with TRBJ1-4, with D unclear. The germline V gene encodes CDR1 MGHDK and CDR2 SYGVNS. The V gene lost 5 bases and the J gene lost 0 bases, with 7 bases spanning the gap. The CDR3 length is 14 residues. This CDR3 reads CASSSSTTNEKLFF. The CDR3 nucleotides read TGTGCCAGCAGTTCTTCCACAACTAATGAAAAACTGTTTTTT.

This clone was seen a single time. The chain links TRBV9 to TRBJ2-7; 9 bases map to TRBD1. Germline V CDR1 and CDR2: SGDLS, YYNGEE. CDR3 length: 15 amino acids. With V trimmed by 3 bases and J by 7 bases, 11 bases remained unmatched. CDR3 region: CASSAAGTGLGEQYF. The CDR3 nucleotides are TGTGCCAGCAGCGCCGCCGGGACAGGGTTAGGGGAGCAGTACTTC.

The chain uses TRBV18 and TRBJ2-5, with a tentative D call TRBD1 (7 bases). CDR3 length: 12 amino acids. V dropped 8 bases and J dropped 5 bases, with 12 bases sitting between them. CDR1 is KGHSH and CDR2 is LQKENI in the germline V gene. CDR3 region: CASTGEEETQYF. DNA of the CDR3: TGTGCCAGCACAGGGGAGGAGGAGACCCAGTACTTC.

In regard to this clone: One junction end does not reproduce the germline sequence, and a read error may be involved. The chain combines TRBV29-1 with TRBJ2-7, with D hard to call. Germline assignment: CDR1 SQVTM and CDR2 ANQGSEA. The CDR3 is 12 residues long. The CDR3 spells CSAETQLYEQYF. CDR3 coding DNA: TGCAGCGCTGAAACTCAACTCTACGAGCAGTACTTC.

This clone was seen only once. The chain uses TRBV30 and TRBJ1-3; D is ambiguous. The CDR3 covers 18 residues. Germline V gene data show CDR1 as GTSNPN and CDR2 as SVGIG (reference sequence). Trimming stripped 0 bases from V and 4 bases from J, with 22 bases between. CDR3 amino acids: CAWSVGRLSSTMGNTIYF. The CDR3 DNA is TGTGCCTGGAGTGTCGGCAGGTTGTCTTCCACGATGGGAAACACCATATATTTT.

J is TRBJ1-2 and V is TRBV19; no firm D call. Trimming pared 0 bases from V and 4 bases from J, leaving 6 bases between. Germline V gene sequence: CDR1 LNHDA, CDR2 SQIVND (reference sequence). The CDR3 totals 13 residues. Here the CDR3 reads CASSIDPSYGYTF. The DNA for the CDR3 is TGTGCCAGTAGTATAGATCCCAGCTATGGCTACACCTTC.

CDR3 DNA sequence: TGTGCCATCAGCTGGACTGTGAATGAAAAACTGTTTTTT. It is translated as CAISWTVNEKLFF. The chain uses TRBV10-3 and TRBJ1-4; no clear D. CDR1 is ENHRY and CDR2 is SYGVKD in the germline V gene. The CDR3 spans 13 residues. V was clipped by 6 bases and J by 5 bases, with 10 bases between them.

This clone has a handful of counts. The V call is TRBV3-1 (or the pseudogene TRBV3-2), the J call TRBJ1-2, with D unclear. The CDR3 length is 16 residues. The germline V gene has CDR1 LGHDT and CDR2 YNNKEL (reference sequence). V lost 0 bases, J lost 4 bases, and 15 bases lay in between. CDR3 DNA: TGTGCCAGCAGCCAAGATTTGTCTCAGGCGGGCTATGGCTACACCTTC. Encoded protein: CASSQDLSQAGYGYTF.

The chain employs TRBV19 and TRBJ2-7; 9 positions match TRBD1. This CDR3 is built from 14 residues. The germline CDR1 and CDR2 sequences are LNHDA and SQIVND (reference sequence). Trimming cost V 5 bases and J 5 bases; bases outside gene matches: 7. The CDR3 spells CASSPRTGADEQYF. The CDR3 nucleotides read TGTGCCAGTAGTCCCCGGACAGGGGCGGACGAGCAGTACTTC.

The gene calls are TRBV5-6 and TRBJ2-2; D not resolved. V was pared by 1 base and J by 4 bases, with 5 bases between. CDR3 length: 13 amino acids. CDR1 and CDR2 from the germline V gene are SGHDT and YYEEEE. Here the CDR3 DNA reads TGTGCCAGCAGCTTGTGGACCACCGGGGAGCTGTTTTTT. Its protein product is CASSLWTTGELFF. Filled out from reference TRBV5-6 and TRBJ2-2, the complete variable domain reads DAGVTQSPTHLIKTRGQQVTLRCSPKSGHDTVSWYQQALGQGPQFIFQYYEEEERQRGNFPDRFSGHQFPNYSSELNVNALLLGDSALYLCASSLWTTGELFFGEGSRLTVL.

This chain connects TRBV4-1 to TRBJ2-1; D is possibly TRBD1 (5 bases). The CDR3 length is 17 residues. Germline V gene lookup returns CDR1 MGHRA and CDR2 YSYEKL. V shed 0 bases and J shed 0 bases, with 12 bases lying between them. In nucleotides, the CDR3 is TGCGCCAGCAGCCAAGAGGGGCGGCAGAGCTCCTACAATGAGCAGTTCTTC. This codes for CASSQEGRQSSYNEQFF.